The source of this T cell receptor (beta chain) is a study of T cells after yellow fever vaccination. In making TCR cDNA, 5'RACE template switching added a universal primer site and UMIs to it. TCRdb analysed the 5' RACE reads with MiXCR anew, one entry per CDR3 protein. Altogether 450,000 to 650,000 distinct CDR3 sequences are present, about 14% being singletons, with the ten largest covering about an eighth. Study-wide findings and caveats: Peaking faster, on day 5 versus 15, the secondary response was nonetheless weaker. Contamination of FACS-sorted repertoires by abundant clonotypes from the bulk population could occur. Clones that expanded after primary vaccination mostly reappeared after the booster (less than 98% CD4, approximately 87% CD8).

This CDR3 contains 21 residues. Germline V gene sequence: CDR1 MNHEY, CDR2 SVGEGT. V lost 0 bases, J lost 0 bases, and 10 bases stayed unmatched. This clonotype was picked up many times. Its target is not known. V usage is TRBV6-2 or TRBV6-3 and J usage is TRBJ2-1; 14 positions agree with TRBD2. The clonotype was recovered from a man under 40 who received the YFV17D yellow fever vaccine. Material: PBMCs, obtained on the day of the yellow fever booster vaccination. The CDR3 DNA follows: TGTGCCAGCAGTTACTCGATCGGACTAGCGGGAGGTCCCAGCTCCTACAATGAGCAGTTCTTC. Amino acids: CASSYSIGLAGGPSSYNEQFF.